This TCR beta chain comes out of a study of human T cells and chemical hapten exposure. Study-level information: Subjects had 2% DPC placed on approximately 2 cm by approximately 2 cm of upper inner arm skin for sensitization.

Per germline, CDR1 SGHTA and CDR2 FQGNSA. The CDR3 covers 15 residues. The J segment lost 7 bases and the V segment lost 2 bases, leaving 7 bases of the junction unmatched. Time point given: pre-sensitization, week 0. The sample's treatment: therapeutic diphenylcyclopropenone sensitization with weekly scalp DPC. MiXCR was run by TCRdb on the RACE reads, yielding one entry per CDR3 protein. The table includes around 350,000 distinct CDR3 sequences, about 5.4% detected once. General study findings and limits: Versus controls, significantly more large CDR3 similarity clusters arose from expanded TCRs. Patch test score rose with PT1 expanded TCRs, significant at 8, 16, 32, not 4. Alopecia in the donors means their immune response may deviate from healthy people's.

This clonotype was counted many times. The antigen remains unidentified. The material sequenced was whole blood, taken in connection with sensitization to the hapten diphenylcyclopropenone (DPC). The receptor's source is a woman under 30 with alopecia areata. Some clones in this sample may be carry-over from other donors' samples. V is TRBV7-2 and J is TRBJ1-5; 8 nucleotides line up with TRBD1. CDR3 region: CASSLRTGNRQPQHF. The CDR3 nucleotides read TGTGCCAGCAGCTTACGGACAGGGAATAGACAGCCCCAGCATTTT.